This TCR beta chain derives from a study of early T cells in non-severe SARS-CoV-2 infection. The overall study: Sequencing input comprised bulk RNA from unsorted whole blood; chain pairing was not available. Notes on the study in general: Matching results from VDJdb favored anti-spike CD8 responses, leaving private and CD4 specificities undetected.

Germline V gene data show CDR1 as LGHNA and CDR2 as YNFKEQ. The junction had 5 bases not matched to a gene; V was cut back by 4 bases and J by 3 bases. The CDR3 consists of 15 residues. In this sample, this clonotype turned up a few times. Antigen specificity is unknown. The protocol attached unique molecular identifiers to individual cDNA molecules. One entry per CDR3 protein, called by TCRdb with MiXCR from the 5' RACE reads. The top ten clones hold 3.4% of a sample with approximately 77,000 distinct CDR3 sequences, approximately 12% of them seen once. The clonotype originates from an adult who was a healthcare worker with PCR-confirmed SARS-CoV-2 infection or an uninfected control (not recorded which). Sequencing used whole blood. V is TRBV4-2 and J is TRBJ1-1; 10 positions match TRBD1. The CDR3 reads CASSPRTGGDTEAFF. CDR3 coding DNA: TGTGCCAGCAGCCCCAGGACAGGGGGAGACACTGAAGCTTTCTTT.